This TCR beta chain derives from a study of T cell responses to AZD1222 COVID-19 vaccine. Overall study results and limits: The CD4 TCRs associated with vaccination extended across spike and predominated at 160-218 and 743-854.

The germline CDR1 and CDR2 sequences are SGHVS and FNYEAQ. CDR3 length: 16 amino acids. V was clipped by 1 base and J by 0 bases, with 10 bases between them. The assay was immunoSEQ multiplex PCR, and TCRdb's table has in-frame clones only and misses some. The repertoire has about 140,000 clones, approximately 95% of them found once; the top ten carry 0.7% to 1%. About this clone itself: Antigen specificity is unknown.

The chain is built from TRBV7-6 and TRBJ1-3; no definite D call. The input for sequencing was peripheral blood, taken on day 0 of MenACWY control vaccination. The clonotype comes from an adult in good health. The CDR3 is CASSLVVISSGNTIYF. The CDR3 region has the DNA TGTGCCAGCAGCTTAGTTGTCATTAGCTCTGGAAACACCATATATTTT. The full variable domain, rest sourced from reference TRBV7-6 and TRBJ1-3, is GAGVSQSPRYKVTKRGQDVALRCDPISGHVSLYWYRQALGQGPEFLTYFNYEAQQDKSGLPNDRFSAERPEGSISTLTIQRTEQRDSAMYRCASSLVVISSGNTIYFGEGSWLTVV.